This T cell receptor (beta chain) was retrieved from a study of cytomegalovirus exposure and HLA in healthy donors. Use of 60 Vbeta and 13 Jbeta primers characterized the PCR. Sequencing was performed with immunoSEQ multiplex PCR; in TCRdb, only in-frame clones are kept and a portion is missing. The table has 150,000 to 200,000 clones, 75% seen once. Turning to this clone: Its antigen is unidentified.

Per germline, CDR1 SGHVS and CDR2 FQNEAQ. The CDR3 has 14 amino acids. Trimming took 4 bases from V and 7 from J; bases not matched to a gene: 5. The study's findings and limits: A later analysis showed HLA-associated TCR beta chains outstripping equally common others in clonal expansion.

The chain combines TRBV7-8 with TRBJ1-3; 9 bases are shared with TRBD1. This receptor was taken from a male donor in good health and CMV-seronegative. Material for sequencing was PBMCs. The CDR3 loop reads CASSSGTGWNTIYF. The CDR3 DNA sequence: TGTGCCAGCAGCTCTGGGACAGGGTGGAACACCATATATTTT.